Below, one T cell receptor (beta chain) is given with its context. This sample is part of a study of blood T cell repertoires in COVID-19. Overall study context: Acute and convalescent COVID-19 specimens originated in the United States, Italy and Spain. PBMCs, B-cell-depleted T cells, or T cells were the source of the cDNA or gDNA that made up the material.

The germline V gene encodes CDR1 LGHDT and CDR2 YNNKEL (reference sequence). The CDR3 runs 15 residues. Trimming took 2 bases from V and 4 from J; bases not matched to a gene: 5. In the original processing: For nucleated cells, counts were estimated from reference gene primer amplification. Here immunoSEQ multiplex PCR was the method, and the copy in TCRdb shows in-frame clones only, minus some. The DNA gave D and trimming, while V, J and clone size come from that table. The sample consists of more than 250,000 clones, roughly 84% of them appearing once. This sequence was found in a man aged 45-65 years with active or convalescent COVID-19. Sequenced: peripheral blood. The chain recombines TRBV3-1 (or the pseudogene TRBV3-2) with TRBJ1-3; 7 positions agree with TRBD1. The CDR3 DNA sequence: TGTGCCAGCAGCCAAACGCTGGACAGGGGAAACACCATATATTTT. This sequence encodes CASSQTLDRGNTIYF.